The present T cell receptor (beta chain) was sequenced within a study of blood T cell repertoires in COVID-19. Across the whole study: Samples taken during acute and convalescent COVID-19 were collected in the United States, Italy and Spain.

This CDR3 has 17 residues. Germline V CDR1 and CDR2: SGHTA, FQGNSA. V shed 0 bases and J shed 3 bases, with 16 bases lying between them. Across about two dozen US areas, participants ranged in age from roughly 18 to 95 years. Participant reports of clinical history set cohort assignment. How the authors handled the data: Reference gene primer amplification in the assay estimated nucleated cell counts. Sequencing used immunoSEQ multiplex PCR; TCRdb keeps in-frame clones, though not all of them. V and J calls and clone size come straight from that table; D and trimming were deduced from the DNA. Found here are 300,000 to 350,000 clones, over 75% of them singletons; the top ten hold approximately 1%.

The chain is built from TRBV7-2 and TRBJ2-3; tentative D call: TRBD1 (6 bases). This sequence was found in a woman aged 30 to 39 who had recovered from COVID-19. The sample comprised PBMCs or T cells enriched from blood (not recorded which). CDR3 amino acids: CASSLAFHGQRTDTQYF. In DNA, the CDR3 is TGTGCCAGCAGCTTAGCGTTTCATGGACAGCGGACAGATACGCAGTATTTT.